This T cell receptor beta chain was sequenced for a study of OX40 agonist ivuxolimab in advanced cancers. Background on the study: With a range of roughly 23 to 79, age averaged approximately 55 years, and nearly 85% were male. Prior checkpoint blockade (anti-PD-1, anti-PD-L1 or anti-CTLA-4) was permitted; approximately 41% had it. Findings and caveats of the study: CD8+ T cells showed, on average, more clonal expansion than CD4+ cells.

Worth noting for this clone: The target antigen is unknown.

Here immunoSEQ multiplex PCR was the method, and the copy in TCRdb shows in-frame clones only, minus some. Among approximately 58,000 clones, roughly 88% were seen once, and the ten largest hold about 2.6%. CDR1 is LGHNA, CDR2 YSLEER, per germline. The length of the CDR3 is 17 residues. J was trimmed by 9 bases and V by 0 bases; bases with no gene match: 14. The TCR was taken from an adult with an advanced solid tumor such as melanoma, head and neck, liver or kidney cancer. Sequencing used CD4+ or CD8+ T cells sorted from blood, obtained in a trial of the OX40 agonist ivuxolimab. J is TRBJ2-1 and V is TRBV4-3; 7 bases fit TRBD2. Here the CDR3 reads CASSQDLSGTTNAEQFF. CDR3 sequence (DNA): TGCGCCAGCAGCCAAGATCTTAGTGGGACTACTAACGCTGAGCAGTTCTTC.